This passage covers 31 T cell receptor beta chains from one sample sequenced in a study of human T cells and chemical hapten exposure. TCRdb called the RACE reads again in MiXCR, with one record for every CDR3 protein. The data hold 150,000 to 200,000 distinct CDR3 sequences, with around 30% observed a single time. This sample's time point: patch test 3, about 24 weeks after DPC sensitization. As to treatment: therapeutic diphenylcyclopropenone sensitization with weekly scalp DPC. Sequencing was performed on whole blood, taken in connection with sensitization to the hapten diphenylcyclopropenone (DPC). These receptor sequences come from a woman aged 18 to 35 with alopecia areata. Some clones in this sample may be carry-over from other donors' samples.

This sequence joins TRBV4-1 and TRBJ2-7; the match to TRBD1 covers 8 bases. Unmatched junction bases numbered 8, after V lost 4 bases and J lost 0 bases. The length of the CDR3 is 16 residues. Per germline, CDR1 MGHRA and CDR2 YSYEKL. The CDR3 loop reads CASSLHPDRVSYEQYF. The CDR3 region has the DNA TGCGCCAGCAGCCTGCACCCGGACAGGGTCTCCTACGAGCAGTACTTC.

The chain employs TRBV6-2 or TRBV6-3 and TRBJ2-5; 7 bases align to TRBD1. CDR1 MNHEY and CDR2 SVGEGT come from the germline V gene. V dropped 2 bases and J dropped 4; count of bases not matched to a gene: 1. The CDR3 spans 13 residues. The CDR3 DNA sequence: TGTGCCAGCAGTTACAGGGGGCCAGAGACCCAGTACTTC. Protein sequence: CASSYRGPETQYF.

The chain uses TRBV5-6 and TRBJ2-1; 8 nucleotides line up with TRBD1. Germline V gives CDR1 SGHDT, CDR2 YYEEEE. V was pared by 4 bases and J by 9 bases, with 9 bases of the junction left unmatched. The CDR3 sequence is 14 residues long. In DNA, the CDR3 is TGTGCCAGCAGCGCCGGACAGGGCAGCGGTGAGCAGTTCTTC. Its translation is CASSAGQGSGEQFF.

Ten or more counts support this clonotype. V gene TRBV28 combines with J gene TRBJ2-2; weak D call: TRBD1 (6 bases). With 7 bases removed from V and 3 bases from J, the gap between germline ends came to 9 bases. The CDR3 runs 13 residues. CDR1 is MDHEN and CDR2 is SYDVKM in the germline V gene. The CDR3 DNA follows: TGTGCCAGCAAAACAGGGTACACCGGGGAGCTGTTTTTT. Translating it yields CASKTGYTGELFF.

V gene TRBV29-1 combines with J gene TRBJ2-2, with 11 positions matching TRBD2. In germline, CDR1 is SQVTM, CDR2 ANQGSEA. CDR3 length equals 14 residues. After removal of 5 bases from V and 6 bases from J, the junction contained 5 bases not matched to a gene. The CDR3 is CSVRLAGSAGELFF. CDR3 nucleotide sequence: TGCAGCGTTCGACTAGCGGGGAGCGCCGGGGAGCTGTTTTTT.

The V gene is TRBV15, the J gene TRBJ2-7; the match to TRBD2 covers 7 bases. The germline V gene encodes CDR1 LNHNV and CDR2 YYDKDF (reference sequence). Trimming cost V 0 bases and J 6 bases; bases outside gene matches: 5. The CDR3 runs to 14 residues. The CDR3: CATSRDGGESEQYF. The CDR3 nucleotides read TGTGCCACCAGCAGAGATGGGGGGGAGAGCGAGCAGTACTTC.

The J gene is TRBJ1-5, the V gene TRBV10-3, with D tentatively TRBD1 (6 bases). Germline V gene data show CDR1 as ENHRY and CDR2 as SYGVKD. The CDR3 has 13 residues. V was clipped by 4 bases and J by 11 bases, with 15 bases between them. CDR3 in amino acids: CAISVQGGPAQHF. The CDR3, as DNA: TGTGCCATCAGTGTACAGGGAGGTCCGGCCCAGCATTTT.

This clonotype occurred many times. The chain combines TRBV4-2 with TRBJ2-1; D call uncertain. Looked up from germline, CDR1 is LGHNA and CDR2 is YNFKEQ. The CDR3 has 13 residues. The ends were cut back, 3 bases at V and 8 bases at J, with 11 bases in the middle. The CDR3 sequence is CASSQPPGDEQFF. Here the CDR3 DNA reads TGTGCCAGCAGCCAGCCCCCTGGGGATGAGCAGTTCTTC.

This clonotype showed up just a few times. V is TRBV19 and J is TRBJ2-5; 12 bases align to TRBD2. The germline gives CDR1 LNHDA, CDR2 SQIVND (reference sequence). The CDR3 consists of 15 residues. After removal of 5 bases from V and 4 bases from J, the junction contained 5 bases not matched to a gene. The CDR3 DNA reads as TGTGCCAGTAGTCCCCCGGGACTAGCGGGAGAGACCCAGTACTTC. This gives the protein CASSPPGLAGETQYF. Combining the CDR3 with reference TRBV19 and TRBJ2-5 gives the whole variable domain DGGITQSPKYLFRKEGQNVTLSCEQNLNHDAMYWYRQDPGQGLRLIYYSQIVNDFQKGDIAEGYSVSREKKESFPLTVTSAQKNPTAFYLCASSPPGLAGETQYFGPGTRLLVL.

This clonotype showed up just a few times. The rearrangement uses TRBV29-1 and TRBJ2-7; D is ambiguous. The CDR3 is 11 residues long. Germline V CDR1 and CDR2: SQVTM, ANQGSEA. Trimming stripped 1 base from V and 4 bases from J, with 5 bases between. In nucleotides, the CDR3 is TGCAGCGTTGAAGCCCAGTACGAGCAGTACTTC. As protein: CSVEAQYEQYF.

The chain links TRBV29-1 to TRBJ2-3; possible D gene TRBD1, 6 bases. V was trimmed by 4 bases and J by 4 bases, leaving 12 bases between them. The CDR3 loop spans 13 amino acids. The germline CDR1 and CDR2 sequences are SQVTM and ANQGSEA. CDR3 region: CSVAEGGPDTQYF. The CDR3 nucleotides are TGCAGCGTTGCAGAAGGGGGACCAGATACGCAGTATTTT.

CDR3 sequence reads: CASSQARDPVYGYTF. CDR3 sequence (DNA): TGCGCCAGCAGCCAGGCCAGGGACCCCGTCTATGGCTACACCTTC. The gene calls are TRBV4-1 and TRBJ1-2; D is perhaps TRBD1 (5 bases). Trimming took off 3 bases at V and 4 bases at J, with 15 bases between the two ends. This CDR3 contains 15 residues. CDR1 and CDR2 from the germline V gene are MGHRA and YSYEKL.

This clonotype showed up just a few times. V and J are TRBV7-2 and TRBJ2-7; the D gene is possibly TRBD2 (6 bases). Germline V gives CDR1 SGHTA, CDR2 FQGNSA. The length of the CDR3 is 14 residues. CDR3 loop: CASLRDFSSYEQYF. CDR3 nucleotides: TGTGCTTCCCTAAGGGACTTCAGCTCCTACGAGCAGTACTTC. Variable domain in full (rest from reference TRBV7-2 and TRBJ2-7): GAGVSQSPSNKVTEKGKDVELRCDPISGHTALYWYRQSLGQGLEFLIYFQGNSAPDKSGLPSDRFSAERTGGSVSTLTIQRTQQEDSAVYLCASLRDFSSYEQYFGPGTRLTVT.

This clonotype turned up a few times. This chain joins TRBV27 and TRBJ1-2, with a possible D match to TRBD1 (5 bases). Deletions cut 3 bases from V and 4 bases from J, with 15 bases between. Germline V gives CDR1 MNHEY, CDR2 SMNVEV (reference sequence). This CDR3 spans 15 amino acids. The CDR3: CASSFSGTNPYGYTF. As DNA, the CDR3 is TGTGCCAGCAGTTTTTCGGGGACTAATCCCTATGGCTACACCTTC.

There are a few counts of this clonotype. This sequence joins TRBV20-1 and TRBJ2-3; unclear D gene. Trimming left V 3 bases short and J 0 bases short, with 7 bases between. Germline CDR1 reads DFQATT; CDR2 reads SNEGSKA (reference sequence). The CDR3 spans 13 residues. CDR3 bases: TGCAGTGCTAGTCGCGGAAGCACAGATACGCAGTATTTT. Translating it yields CSASRGSTDTQYF.

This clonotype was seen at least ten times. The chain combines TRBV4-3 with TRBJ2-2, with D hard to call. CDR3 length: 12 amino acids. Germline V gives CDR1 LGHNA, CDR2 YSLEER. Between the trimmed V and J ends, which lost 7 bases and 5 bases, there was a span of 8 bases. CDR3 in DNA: TGCGCCAGCAATTCGGGTACCGGGGAGCTGTTTTTT. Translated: CASNSGTGELFF.

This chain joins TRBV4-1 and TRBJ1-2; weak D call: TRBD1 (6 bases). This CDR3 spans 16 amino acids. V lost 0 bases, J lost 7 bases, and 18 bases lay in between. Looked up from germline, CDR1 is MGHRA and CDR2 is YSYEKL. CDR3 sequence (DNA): TGCGCCAGCAGCCAAGAACGGGCAGGGGTGCGGGTTGGCTACACCTTC. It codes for CASSQERAGVRVGYTF.

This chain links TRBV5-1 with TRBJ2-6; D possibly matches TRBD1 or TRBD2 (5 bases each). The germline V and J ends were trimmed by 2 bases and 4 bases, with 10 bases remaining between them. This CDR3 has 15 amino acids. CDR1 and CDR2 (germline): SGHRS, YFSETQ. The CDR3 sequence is CASSFGASGANVLTF. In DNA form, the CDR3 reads TGCGCCAGCAGCTTCGGGGCCTCGGGGGCCAACGTCCTGACTTTC. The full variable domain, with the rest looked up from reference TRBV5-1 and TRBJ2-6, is KAGVTQTPRYLIKTRGQQVTLSCSPISGHRSVSWYQQTPGQGLQFLFEYFSETQRNKGNFPGRFSGRQFSNSRSEMNVSTLELGDSALYLCASSFGASGANVLTFGAGSRLTVL.

CDR3 sequence: CATRGEGTMSYEQYF. The DNA of the CDR3 is TGTGCCACCAGGGGAGAGGGGACCATGTCCTACGAGCAGTACTTC. The chain has TRBV15 and TRBJ2-7; D possibly matches TRBD1 or TRBD2 (5 bases each). Trimming left V 6 bases short and J 1 base short, with 16 bases between. This CDR3 has 15 residues. The germline gives CDR1 LNHNV, CDR2 YYDKDF (reference sequence).

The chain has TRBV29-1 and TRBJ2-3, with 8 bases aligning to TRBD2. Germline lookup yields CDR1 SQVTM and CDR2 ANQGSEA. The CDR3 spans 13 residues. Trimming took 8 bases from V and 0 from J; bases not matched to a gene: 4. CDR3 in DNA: TGCAGCCAGCCTAGCGGGAGCACAGATACGCAGTATTTT. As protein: CSQPSGSTDTQYF.

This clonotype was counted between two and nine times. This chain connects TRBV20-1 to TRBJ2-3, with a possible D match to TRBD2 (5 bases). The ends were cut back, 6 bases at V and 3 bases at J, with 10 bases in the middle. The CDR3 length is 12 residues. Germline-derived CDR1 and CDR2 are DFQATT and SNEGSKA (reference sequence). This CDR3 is CSAGGETDTQYF. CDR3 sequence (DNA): TGCAGTGCCGGAGGAGAGACAGATACGCAGTATTTT.

The CDR3 region is CASSPLLEGPYEQYF. DNA of the CDR3: TGTGCCAGCAGTCCTCTCTTAGAGGGTCCCTACGAGCAGTACTTC. The chain has TRBV3-2 and TRBJ2-7; TRBD2, the table's D call, was not compared with the DNA. TRBV3-2 is a known pseudogene. The CDR3 is 15 amino acids.

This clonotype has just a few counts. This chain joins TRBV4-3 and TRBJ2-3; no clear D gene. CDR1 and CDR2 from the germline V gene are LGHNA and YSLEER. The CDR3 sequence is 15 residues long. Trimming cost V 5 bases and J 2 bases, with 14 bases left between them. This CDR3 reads CASSEDGFPTDTQYF. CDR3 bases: TGCGCCAGCAGCGAGGACGGCTTCCCCACAGATACGCAGTATTTT.

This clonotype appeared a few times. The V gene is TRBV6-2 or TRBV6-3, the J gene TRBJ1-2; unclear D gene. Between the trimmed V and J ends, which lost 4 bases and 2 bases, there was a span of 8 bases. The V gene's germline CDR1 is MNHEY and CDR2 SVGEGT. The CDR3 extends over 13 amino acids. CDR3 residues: CASSSAGNYGYTF. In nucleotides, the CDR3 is TGTGCCAGCAGTTCGGCAGGCAACTATGGCTACACCTTC.

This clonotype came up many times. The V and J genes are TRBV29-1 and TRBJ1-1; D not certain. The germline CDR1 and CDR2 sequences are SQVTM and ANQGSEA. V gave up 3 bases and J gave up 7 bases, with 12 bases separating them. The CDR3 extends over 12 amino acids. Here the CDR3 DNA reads TGCAGCGTTGATAGCAGCCATGATGAAGCTTTCTTT. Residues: CSVDSSHDEAFF.

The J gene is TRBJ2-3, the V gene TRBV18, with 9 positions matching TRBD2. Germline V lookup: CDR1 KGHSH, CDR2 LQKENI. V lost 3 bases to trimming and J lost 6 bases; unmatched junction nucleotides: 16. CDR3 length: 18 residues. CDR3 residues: CASSPYQISGSFSDTQYF. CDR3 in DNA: TGTGCCAGCTCACCCTACCAAATTAGCGGGAGTTTCTCGGATACGCAGTATTTT.

CDR3 sequence reads: CASSSAGYEQYF. CDR3 bases: TGTGCCAGCAGTTCGGCGGGCTACGAGCAGTACTTC. This sequence joins TRBV6-6 and TRBJ2-7, with a weak D call TRBD2 (5 bases). Trimming took 4 bases from V and 3 from J, leaving 7 bases between them. The germline gives CDR1 MNHNY, CDR2 SVGAGI (reference sequence). This CDR3 comprises 12 residues.

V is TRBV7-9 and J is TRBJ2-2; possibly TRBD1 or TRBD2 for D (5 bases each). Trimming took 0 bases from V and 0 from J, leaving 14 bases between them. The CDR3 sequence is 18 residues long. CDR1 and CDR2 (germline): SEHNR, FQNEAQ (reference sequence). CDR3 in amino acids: CASSLAVRGASNTGELFF. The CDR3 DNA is TGTGCCAGCAGCTTAGCCGTACGAGGGGCCTCGAACACCGGGGAGCTGTTTTTT.

CDR3 sequence (DNA): TGTGCCAGCAGCCTGGGGACAGGGGAGTGGTATTTT. Translating gives CASSLGTGEWYF. The rearrangement uses TRBV7-2 and TRBJ2-3; TRBD1 agrees at 10 bases. The germline CDR1 and CDR2 sequences are SGHTA and FQGNSA. Losses at the gene ends were 5 bases for V and 14 bases for J; bases not matched to a gene: 7. The CDR3 extends over 12 amino acids.

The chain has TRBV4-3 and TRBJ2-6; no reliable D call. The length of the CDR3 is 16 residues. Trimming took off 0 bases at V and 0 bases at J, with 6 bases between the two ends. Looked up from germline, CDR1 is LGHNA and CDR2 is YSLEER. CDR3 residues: CASSQDGSSGANVLTF. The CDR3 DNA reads TGCGCCAGCAGCCAAGATGGTAGCTCTGGGGCCAACGTCCTGACTTTC.

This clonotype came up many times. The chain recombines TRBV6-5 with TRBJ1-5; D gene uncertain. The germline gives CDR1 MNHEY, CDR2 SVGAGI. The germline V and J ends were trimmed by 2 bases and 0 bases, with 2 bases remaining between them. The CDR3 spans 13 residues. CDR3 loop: CASSYDSNQPQHF. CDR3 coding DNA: TGTGCCAGCAGTTACGATAGCAATCAGCCCCAGCATTTT.